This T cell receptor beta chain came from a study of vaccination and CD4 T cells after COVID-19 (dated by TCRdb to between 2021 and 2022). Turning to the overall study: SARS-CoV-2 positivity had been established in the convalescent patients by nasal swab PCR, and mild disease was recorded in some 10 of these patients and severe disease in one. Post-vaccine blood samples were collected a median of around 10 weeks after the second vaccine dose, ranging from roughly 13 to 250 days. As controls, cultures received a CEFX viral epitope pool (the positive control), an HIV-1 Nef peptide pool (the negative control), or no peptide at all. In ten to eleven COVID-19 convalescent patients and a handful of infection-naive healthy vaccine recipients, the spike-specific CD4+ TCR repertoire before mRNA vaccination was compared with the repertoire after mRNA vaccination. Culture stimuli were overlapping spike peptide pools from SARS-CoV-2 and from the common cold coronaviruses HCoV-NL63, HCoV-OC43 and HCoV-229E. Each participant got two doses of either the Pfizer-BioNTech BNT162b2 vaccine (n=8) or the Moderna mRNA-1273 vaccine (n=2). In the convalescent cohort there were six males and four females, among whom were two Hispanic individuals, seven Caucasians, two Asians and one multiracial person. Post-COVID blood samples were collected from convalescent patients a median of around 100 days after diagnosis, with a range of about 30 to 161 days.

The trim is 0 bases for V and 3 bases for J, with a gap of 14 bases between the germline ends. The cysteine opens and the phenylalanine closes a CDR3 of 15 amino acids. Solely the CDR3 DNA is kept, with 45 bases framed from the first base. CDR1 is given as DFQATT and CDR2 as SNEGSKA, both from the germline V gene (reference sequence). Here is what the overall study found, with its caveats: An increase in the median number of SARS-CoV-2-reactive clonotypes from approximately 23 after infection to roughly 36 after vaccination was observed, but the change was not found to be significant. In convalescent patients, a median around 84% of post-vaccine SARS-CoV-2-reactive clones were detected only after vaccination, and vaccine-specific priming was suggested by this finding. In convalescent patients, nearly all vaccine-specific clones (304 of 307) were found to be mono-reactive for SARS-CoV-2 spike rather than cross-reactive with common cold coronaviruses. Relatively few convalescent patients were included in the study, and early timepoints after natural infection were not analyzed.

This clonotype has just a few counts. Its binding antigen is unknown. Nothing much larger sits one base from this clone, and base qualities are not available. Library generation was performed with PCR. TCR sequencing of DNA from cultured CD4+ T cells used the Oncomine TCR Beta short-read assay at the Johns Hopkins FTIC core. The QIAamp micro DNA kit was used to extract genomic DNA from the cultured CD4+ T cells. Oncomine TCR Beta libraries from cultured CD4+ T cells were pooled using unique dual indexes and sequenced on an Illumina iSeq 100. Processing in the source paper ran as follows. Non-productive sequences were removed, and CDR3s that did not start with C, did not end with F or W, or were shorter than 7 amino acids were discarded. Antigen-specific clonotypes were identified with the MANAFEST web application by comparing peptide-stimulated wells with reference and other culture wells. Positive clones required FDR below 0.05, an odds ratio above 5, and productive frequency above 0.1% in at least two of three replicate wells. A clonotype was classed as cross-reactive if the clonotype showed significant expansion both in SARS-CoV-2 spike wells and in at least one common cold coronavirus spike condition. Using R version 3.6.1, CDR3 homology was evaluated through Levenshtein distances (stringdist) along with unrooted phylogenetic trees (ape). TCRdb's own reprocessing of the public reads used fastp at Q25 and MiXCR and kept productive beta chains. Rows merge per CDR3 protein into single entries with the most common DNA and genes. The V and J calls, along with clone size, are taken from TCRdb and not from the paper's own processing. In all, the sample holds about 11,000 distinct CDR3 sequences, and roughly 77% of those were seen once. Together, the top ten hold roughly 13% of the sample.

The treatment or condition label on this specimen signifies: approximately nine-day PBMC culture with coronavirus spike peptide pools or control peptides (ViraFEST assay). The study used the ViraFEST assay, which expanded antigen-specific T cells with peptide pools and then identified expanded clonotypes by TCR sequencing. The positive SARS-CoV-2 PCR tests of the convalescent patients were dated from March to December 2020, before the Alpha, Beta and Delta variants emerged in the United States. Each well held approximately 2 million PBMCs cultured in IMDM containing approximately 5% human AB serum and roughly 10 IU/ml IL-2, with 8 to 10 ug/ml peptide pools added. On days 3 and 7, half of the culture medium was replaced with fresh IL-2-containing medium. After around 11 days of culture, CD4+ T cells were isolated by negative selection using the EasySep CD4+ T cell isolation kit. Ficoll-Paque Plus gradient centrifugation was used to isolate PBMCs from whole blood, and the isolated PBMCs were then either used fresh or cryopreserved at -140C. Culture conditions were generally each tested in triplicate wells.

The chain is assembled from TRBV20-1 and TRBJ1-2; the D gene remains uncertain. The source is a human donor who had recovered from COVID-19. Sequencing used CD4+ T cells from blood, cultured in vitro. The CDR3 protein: CSARDGRGGYYGYTF. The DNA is TGCAGTGCTAGAGATGGACGAGGAGGCTACTATGGCTACACCTTC.